This record covers a single TCR beta chain. This sample was taken from a study of blood T cell repertoires in COVID-19. The data were produced by immunoSEQ multiplex PCR, yet TCRdb's version contains in-frame clones alone and is incomplete. This table holds 210,000 or so clones, about 76% found once. This CDR3 contains 14 residues. V lost 5 bases and J 8 bases, leaving 15 bases between the germline ends. Germline CDR1 is LGHDT and CDR2 is YNNKEL (reference sequence). The V call is TRBV3-1 (or the pseudogene TRBV3-2), the J call TRBJ1-4; the D gene is possibly TRBD1 (6 bases). This sequence was found in a woman aged 45-60 years with acute COVID-19. The specimen sequenced was PBMCs or T cells enriched from blood (not recorded which). The CDR3 sequence: CASSYTGIGEKLFF. The DNA for the CDR3 is TGTGCCAGCAGCTACACAGGGATAGGCGAAAAACTGTTTTTT.